Following are 12 T cell receptor beta chains from one sample sequenced in a study of human thymus T cells. Assay: immunoSEQ multiplex PCR; the TCRdb copy retains only in-frame clones and omits some. The sample has 46,000 or so clones, more than 85% seen once; the top ten hold 0.15% to 0.2%. What was sequenced was blood. Every receptor here comes from a girl under three years old with a congenital heart defect but otherwise immunologically healthy.

The chain carries TRBV20-1 and TRBJ2-7, with D unclear. The CDR3 is made up of 11 amino acids. In germline, CDR1 is DFQATT, CDR2 SNEGSKA (reference sequence). The V end lost 5 bases, the J end lost 2 bases, and 7 bases lay between the germline ends. In DNA form, the CDR3 reads TGCAGTGCTCCTGCCCCCTACGAGCAGTACTTC. Its translation: CSAPAPYEQYF.

The chain employs TRBV20-1 and TRBJ2-5; TRBD2 matches at 8 bases. This CDR3 region has 11 residues. Germline V lookup: CDR1 DFQATT, CDR2 SNEGSKA (reference sequence). V trimming: 5 bases; J trimming: 5 bases; junction bases outside the gene matches: 1. CDR3 DNA: TGCAGTGCTCGGGGGGGGGAGACCCAGTACTTC. Protein: CSARGGETQYF.

V is TRBV27 and J is TRBJ1-5, with TRBD1 identical over 12 bases. The V segment lost 6 bases and the J segment 4 bases; nucleotides outside the gene matches: 13. Germline-derived CDR1 and CDR2 are MNHEY and SMNVEV (reference sequence). The CDR3 runs to 18 residues. The chain's CDR3 is CASSPGQGARGWNQPQHF. The CDR3 DNA reads as TGTGCCAGCAGCCCGGGACAGGGGGCGCGAGGGTGGAATCAGCCCCAGCATTTT.

The chain recombines TRBV5-1 with TRBJ2-3; D is possibly TRBD2 (6 bases). The germline CDR1 and CDR2 sequences are SGHRS and YFSETQ. The CDR3 loop spans 15 amino acids. V lost 2 bases and J lost 2, with 12 bases in between. This chain's CDR3 is CASSFGTPPTDTQYF. The CDR3 nucleotides read TGCGCCAGCAGCTTTGGGACTCCTCCCACAGATACGCAGTATTTT.

The chain is built from TRBV6-6 and TRBJ2-2; D is unclear. Germline-derived CDR1 and CDR2 are MNHNY and SVGAGI (reference sequence). Trimming pared 3 bases from V and 5 bases from J, leaving 4 bases between. The CDR3 length is 12 residues. The chain's CDR3 is CASSYGTGELFF. In DNA, the CDR3 is TGTGCCAGCAGTTATGGTACCGGGGAGCTGTTTTTT.

This chain joins TRBV30 and TRBJ1-2, with D perhaps TRBD1 (6 bases). From germline, CDR1 is GTSNPN and CDR2 SVGIG (reference sequence). The germline V and J ends were trimmed by 4 bases and 0 bases, with 6 bases remaining between them. The length of the CDR3 is 12 residues. CDR3 sequence (DNA): TGTGCCTGGACAGGGGCTAACTATGGCTACACCTTC. Translating it yields CAWTGANYGYTF.

This chain joins TRBV7-9 and TRBJ2-1; maybe TRBD2 (5 bases). Germline assignment: CDR1 SEHNR and CDR2 FQNEAQ (reference sequence). This CDR3 comprises 15 residues. Trimming shortened V by 1 base and J by 5 bases, and 12 bases separated the two germline ends. This chain's CDR3 is CASSLDLQRNNEQFF. CDR3 in DNA: TGTGCCAGCAGCTTAGACCTTCAGCGGAACAATGAGCAGTTCTTC.

The J gene is TRBJ2-1, the V gene TRBV4-3; 8 nucleotides line up with TRBD1. The V segment lost 2 bases and the J segment 4 bases; nucleotides outside the gene matches: 10. This CDR3 has 17 amino acids. Per the germline V gene, CDR1 is LGHNA and CDR2 is YSLEER. The CDR3 coding sequence is TGCGCCAGCAGCCAAAACCGCAGGGGGCCTCGATACAATGAGCAGTTCTTC. Translated: CASSQNRRGPRYNEQFF.

CDR3 residues: CASSPRGADTQYF. CDR3 DNA: TGTGCCAGTAGTCCGCGAGGGGCAGATACGCAGTATTTT. The chain links TRBV19 to TRBJ2-3; the D call may be TRBD1 or TRBD2 (5 bases each). Germline lookup yields CDR1 LNHDA and CDR2 SQIVND (reference sequence). This CDR3 comprises 13 residues. V was shortened by 5 bases and J by 4 bases, with 10 bases between the two germline ends.

The V gene is TRBV4-2, the J gene TRBJ2-3; possible D gene TRBD2, 5 bases. The germline V gene encodes CDR1 LGHNA and CDR2 YNFKEQ. The CDR3 extends over 14 amino acids. Trimming left V 5 bases short and J 4 bases short, with 13 bases between. The CDR3 loop reads CASSSRWGADTQYF. CDR3 nucleotides: TGTGCCAGCAGCTCCCGCTGGGGAGCAGATACGCAGTATTTT.

The CDR3 DNA follows: TGCGCCAGCAGCACCCGGACAGGGCAAGAGACCCAGTACTTC. Translation: CASSTRTGQETQYF. The chain couples TRBV4-1 to TRBJ2-5; 8 bases map to TRBD1. In germline, CDR1 is MGHRA, CDR2 YSYEKL. The CDR3 sequence is 14 residues long. With V trimmed by 5 bases and J by 2 bases, 4 bases remained unmatched.

V and J are TRBV28 and TRBJ2-7; D may be TRBD2 (5 bases). This CDR3 is built from 14 residues. Germline CDR1 reads MDHEN; CDR2 reads SYDVKM. Trimming cost V 6 bases and J 3 bases, with 15 bases left between them. The CDR3 sequence: CASRPLGSGYEQYF. The CDR3 DNA sequence: TGTGCCAGCAGACCCCTAGGGAGCGGCTACGAGCAGTACTTC.